These 8 T cell receptor beta chains share one sample of origin, sequenced in a study of T cell responses to AZD1222 COVID-19 vaccine (dated by TCRdb to about 2021). The time point label on this specimen signifies: baseline before first vaccination. The protocol used for the library was the immunoSEQ multiplex PCR assay. TCRdb retrieved this table from immuneACCESS and kept in-frame rearrangements only. Not all clones are present; in checked studies, unresolved V genes account for under half, and no reason is known for the remainder. This sample gives 150,000 or so clones in total; 89% of them show up just once. 4.5% to 6% of the sample rests with the top ten. This material consisted of peripheral blood, taken on day 0 of AZD1222 vaccination. The receptors were sampled from an adult in good health.

V is TRBV28 and J is TRBJ1-6, with 7 bases fitting TRBD1. CDR3 length: 13 amino acids. CDR1 is MDHEN and CDR2 is SYDVKM in the germline V gene. The V segment lost 5 bases and the J segment 11 bases; nucleotides outside the gene matches: 6. CDR3 in amino acids: CASSQTRGTPLHF. CDR3 sequence (DNA): TGTGCCAGCAGTCAAACCAGGGGGACACCCCTCCACTTT.

Turning to this clone: Relative to the germline gene, one junction end is altered; a read error may explain this. The CDR3 coding sequence is TGCAGCGTTGAAGATAAAGGGACTTCAAAACTCTTC. Translating it yields CSVEDKGTSKLF. The chain is built from TRBV29-1 and TRBJ2-1, with D tentatively TRBD2 (6 bases). The CDR3 is 12 amino acids. CDR1 and CDR2 (germline): SQVTM, ANQGSEA.

The V call is TRBV6-4, the J call TRBJ2-3; D call uncertain. The CDR3 runs 14 residues. V shed 2 bases and J shed 1 base, with 7 bases lying between them. Germline CDR1 is MRHNA and CDR2 is SNTAGT. This CDR3 is CASSDLGGTDTQYF. CDR3 sequence (DNA): TGTGCCAGCAGTGACCTGGGCGGCACAGATACGCAGTATTTT.

V gene TRBV7-2 combines with J gene TRBJ1-4, with D maybe TRBD1 (6 bases). CDR1 and CDR2 from the germline V gene are SGHTA and FQGNSA. The CDR3 has 14 amino acids. Trimming pared 2 bases from V and 7 bases from J, leaving 11 bases between. CDR3 coding DNA: TGTGCCAGCAGCTTACAGGGGCGGTCTGAAAAACTGTTTTTT. It yields the protein CASSLQGRSEKLFF.

This rearrangement joins TRBV2 to TRBJ2-2, with a weak D call TRBD2 (6 bases). The CDR3 is made up of 14 amino acids. Germline-derived CDR1 and CDR2 are SNHLY and FYNNEI. The V end lost 6 bases, the J end lost 1 base, and 9 bases lay between the germline ends. In DNA form, the CDR3 reads TGTGCCAGCAGAGTTAGCGGGAACACCGGGGAGCTGTTTTTT. This sequence encodes CASRVSGNTGELFF.

The chain links TRBV19 to TRBJ2-3; a possible D gene is TRBD1 (6 bases). The CDR3 sequence is 14 residues long. V gave up 6 bases and J gave up 2 bases, with 12 bases separating them. CDR1 and CDR2 from the germline V gene are LNHDA and SQIVND (reference sequence). DNA of the CDR3: TGTGCCAGTAGGGGCAGGGGATACACAGATACGCAGTATTTT. Translating gives CASRGRGYTDTQYF. Based on the CDR3 plus reference TRBV19 and TRBJ2-3, the full variable domain is DGGITQSPKYLFRKEGQNVTLSCEQNLNHDAMYWYRQDPGQGLRLIYYSQIVNDFQKGDIAEGYSVSREKKESFPLTVTSAQKNPTAFYLCASRGRGYTDTQYFGPGTRLTVL.

The rearrangement links TRBV2 to TRBJ1-3; possible D gene TRBD1, 5 bases. The germline V gene encodes CDR1 SNHLY and CDR2 FYNNEI. There are 15 residues in the CDR3. The V end was cut by 7 bases, the J end by 2 bases, with 15 bases between. The CDR3: CASTTLTGPGNTIYF. CDR3 nucleotides: TGTGCCAGCACCACCCTAACAGGTCCTGGAAACACCATATATTTT.

The V and J genes are TRBV6-2 or TRBV6-3 and TRBJ2-7; 7 bases map to TRBD1. CDR3 length equals 14 residues. CDR1 is MNHEY, CDR2 SVGEGT, per germline. V shed 4 bases and J 0 bases; nucleotides not matched to a gene: 3. CDR3 DNA sequence: TGTGCCAGCAGTTTGGGACAGAGCTCCTACGAGCAGTACTTC. Amino acids: CASSLGQSSYEQYF.